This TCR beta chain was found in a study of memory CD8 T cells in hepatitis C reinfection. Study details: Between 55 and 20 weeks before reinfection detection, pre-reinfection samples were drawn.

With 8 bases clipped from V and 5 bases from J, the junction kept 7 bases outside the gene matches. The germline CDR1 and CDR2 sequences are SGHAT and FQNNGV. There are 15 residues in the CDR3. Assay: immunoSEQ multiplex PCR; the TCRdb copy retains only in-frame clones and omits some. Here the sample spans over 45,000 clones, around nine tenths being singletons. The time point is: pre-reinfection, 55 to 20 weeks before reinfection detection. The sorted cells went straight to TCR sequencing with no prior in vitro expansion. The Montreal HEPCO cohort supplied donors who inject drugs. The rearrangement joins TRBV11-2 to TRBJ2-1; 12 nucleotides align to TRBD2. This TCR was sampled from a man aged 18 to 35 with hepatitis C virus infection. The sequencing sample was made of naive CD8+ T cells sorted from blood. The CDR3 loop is CASSPSGGAHNEQFF. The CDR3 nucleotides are TGTGCCAGCTCCCCTAGCGGGGGGGCCCACAATGAGCAGTTCTTC.